Listed below are T cell receptor beta chains from one sample, sequenced in a study of blood T cells in healthy people across ages. TCRdb itself ran the 5' RACE reads through MiXCR, one entry per CDR3 protein. Among around 710,000 distinct CDR3 sequences, about 40% were seen once, and the ten largest hold 20% to 25%. Sequencing used blood. Every receptor here comes from a woman aged 60-75 years in good health. CDR3s include the opening cysteine and the closing phenylalanine or tryptophan. D genes are given only for firm matches. Clone size is stated in some rows and not others, as once, few, many or a class when expanded.

cdr3_aa: CSARDRDKGYEQYF
cdr3_nt: TGCAGTGCTAGAGACCGGGACAAAGGATACGAGCAGTACTTC
clone_size: few
cdr3_length: 14
d_call: -
j_call: TRBJ2-7
v_call: TRBV20-1

cdr3_aa: CASGKGGSNTEAFF
cdr3_nt: TGTGCCAGCGGAAAAGGGGGTTCGAACACTGAAGCTTTCTTT
clone_size: few
cdr3_length: 14
d_call: -
j_call: TRBJ1-1
v_call: TRBV6-2/TRBV6-3

cdr3_aa: CSASLAIGPDTQYF
cdr3_nt: TGCAGTGCTAGTTTGGCAATCGGTCCAGATACGCAGTATTTT
clone_size: -
cdr3_length: 14
d_call: -
j_call: TRBJ2-3
v_call: TRBV20-1

cdr3_aa: CASLRQFNEKLFF
cdr3_nt: TGTGCCAGCTTGCGGCAGTTTAATGAAAAACTGTTTTTT
clone_size: few
cdr3_length: 13
d_call: -
j_call: TRBJ1-4
v_call: TRBV6-1

cdr3_aa: CSARGTVSSYEQYF
cdr3_nt: TGCAGTGCTAGGGGGACCGTGAGCTCCTACGAGCAGTACTTC
clone_size: many
cdr3_length: 14
d_call: -
j_call: TRBJ2-7
v_call: TRBV20-1

cdr3_aa: CASSLPNYEQFF
cdr3_nt: TGTGCCAGCAGCTTACCGAACTATGAGCAGTTCTTC
clone_size: few
cdr3_length: 12
d_call: -
j_call: TRBJ2-1
v_call: TRBV7-2

cdr3_aa: CAWSVRNEQYF
cdr3_nt: TGTGCCTGGAGTGTCAGGAACGAGCAGTACTTC
clone_size: -
cdr3_length: 11
d_call: -
j_call: TRBJ2-7
v_call: TRBV30

cdr3_aa: CATSRDLKDEQYF
cdr3_nt: TGTGCCACCAGCAGAGATCTAAAGGATGAGCAGTACTTC
clone_size: once
cdr3_length: 13
d_call: -
j_call: TRBJ2-5
v_call: TRBV15

cdr3_aa: CASSTRTDKYNSPLHF
cdr3_nt: TGTGCCAGCAGCACCCGGACAGATAAGTATAATTCACCCCTCCACTTT
clone_size: -
cdr3_length: 16
d_call: -
j_call: TRBJ1-6
v_call: TRBV21-1

cdr3_aa: CASSYSTGLGTEAFF
cdr3_nt: TGTGCCAGCAGTTACTCGACAGGGCTTGGAACTGAAGCTTTCTTT
clone_size: many
cdr3_length: 15
d_call: TRBD1
j_call: TRBJ1-1
v_call: TRBV6-5

cdr3_aa: CASSVGTSYTDTQYF
cdr3_nt: TGTGCCAGCAGCGTGGGGACTTCTTACACAGATACGCAGTATTTT
clone_size: few
cdr3_length: 15
d_call: -
j_call: TRBJ2-3
v_call: TRBV9

cdr3_aa: CAMTPVVSGGTDTQYF
cdr3_nt: TGTGCCATGACCCCAGTCGTGTCGGGAGGCACAGATACGCAGTATTTT
clone_size: many
cdr3_length: 16
d_call: -
j_call: TRBJ2-3
v_call: TRBV10-3

cdr3_aa: CASSLYSELNQPQHF
cdr3_nt: TGTGCCAGCAGCTTGTATTCAGAACTCAATCAGCCCCAGCATTTT
clone_size: few
cdr3_length: 15
d_call: -
j_call: TRBJ1-5
v_call: TRBV5-6

cdr3_aa: CSATKGTSVYEQYF
cdr3_nt: TGCAGTGCTACTAAGGGGACTAGCGTCTACGAGCAGTACTTC
clone_size: many
cdr3_length: 14
d_call: TRBD2
j_call: TRBJ2-7
v_call: TRBV20-1

cdr3_aa: CASSPRTGPSYNEQYF
cdr3_nt: TGTGCCAGCAGTCCTAGGACAGGACCCTCCTACAATGAGCAGTACTTC
clone_size: -
cdr3_length: 16
d_call: TRBD1
j_call: TRBJ2-5
v_call: TRBV9

cdr3_aa: CASSDQRGSSYGQYF
cdr3_nt: TGTGCCAGCAGTGATCAGCGGGGGAGCTCCTACGGGCAGTACTTC
clone_size: -
cdr3_length: 15
d_call: TRBD2
j_call: TRBJ2-7
v_call: TRBV25-1

cdr3_aa: CASSFKRSINEQFF
cdr3_nt: TGTGCCAGCAGCTTTAAACGGTCTATCAATGAGCAGTTCTTC
clone_size: -
cdr3_length: 14
d_call: -
j_call: TRBJ2-1
v_call: TRBV7-6

cdr3_aa: CASSGTGGSTDTQYF
cdr3_nt: TGTGCCAGCAGTGGGACAGGAGGGAGCACAGATACGCAGTATTTT
clone_size: -
cdr3_length: 15
d_call: -
j_call: TRBJ2-3
v_call: TRBV2

cdr3_aa: CASSLEWGLSEQYF
cdr3_nt: TGTGCCAGCAGCTTGGAGTGGGGTTTAAGCGAGCAGTACTTC
clone_size: -
cdr3_length: 14
d_call: -
j_call: TRBJ2-7
v_call: TRBV9

cdr3_aa: CASSLAGTLPYNEQFF
cdr3_nt: TGTGCCAGCAGCTTAGCGGGGACGCTCCCCTACAATGAGCAGTTCTTC
clone_size: few
cdr3_length: 16
d_call: -
j_call: TRBJ2-1
v_call: TRBV7-2

cdr3_aa: CASGVEDEQYF
cdr3_nt: TGTGCCAGCGGGGTAGAGGACGAGCAGTACTTC
clone_size: -
cdr3_length: 11
d_call: -
j_call: TRBJ2-7
v_call: TRBV2

cdr3_aa: CASSPGDRVPWGETQYF
cdr3_nt: TGTGCCAGCAGTCCCGGGGACAGGGTGCCCTGGGGAGAGACCCAGTACTTC
clone_size: few
cdr3_length: 17
d_call: TRBD1
j_call: TRBJ2-5
v_call: TRBV2

cdr3_aa: CASSGRGGYETQYF
cdr3_nt: TGTGCCAGCAGTGGGAGAGGGGGCTACGAGACCCAGTACTTC
clone_size: -
cdr3_length: 14
d_call: TRBD1
j_call: TRBJ2-5
v_call: TRBV6-1

cdr3_aa: CAIRQGEDGYTF
cdr3_nt: TGTGCCATCCGACAGGGTGAAGATGGCTACACCTTC
clone_size: -
cdr3_length: 12
d_call: TRBD1
j_call: TRBJ1-2
v_call: TRBV10-3

cdr3_aa: CASSGGSNGYTF
cdr3_nt: TGTGCCAGCAGCGGTGGGTCCAATGGCTACACCTTC
clone_size: -
cdr3_length: 12
d_call: -
j_call: TRBJ1-2
v_call: TRBV9

cdr3_aa: CASSRGPYEQYF
cdr3_nt: TGTGCCAGCAGCCGCGGGCCTTACGAGCAGTACTTC
clone_size: many
cdr3_length: 12
d_call: -
j_call: TRBJ2-7
v_call: TRBV12-3/TRBV12-4

cdr3_aa: CACSLVPAGGPEQYF
cdr3_nt: TGTGCCTGCAGCTTAGTTCCAGCGGGAGGGCCCGAGCAGTACTTC
clone_size: -
cdr3_length: 15
d_call: TRBD2
j_call: TRBJ2-7
v_call: TRBV11-2

cdr3_aa: CRGSGGTSYEQYF
cdr3_nt: TGCAGGGGTAGCGGGGGAACCTCCTACGAGCAGTACTTC
clone_size: -
cdr3_length: 13
d_call: TRBD2
j_call: TRBJ2-7
v_call: TRBV20-1

cdr3_aa: CASSFRGQETQYF
cdr3_nt: TGTGCCAGTTCTTTCAGGGGGCAGGAGACCCAGTACTTC
clone_size: -
cdr3_length: 13
d_call: TRBD1
j_call: TRBJ2-5
v_call: TRBV6-6

cdr3_aa: CASSYRAGGPYEQYF
cdr3_nt: TGTGCCAGCAGTTACAGGGCGGGAGGGCCTTACGAGCAGTACTTC
clone_size: few
cdr3_length: 15
d_call: TRBD2
j_call: TRBJ2-7
v_call: TRBV6-2/TRBV6-3

cdr3_aa: CASSLKGYNQPQHF
cdr3_nt: TGTGCCAGCAGCTTGAAGGGTTACAATCAGCCCCAGCATTTT
clone_size: few
cdr3_length: 14
d_call: -
j_call: TRBJ1-5
v_call: TRBV13